Described below is a single T cell receptor (beta chain) sequence and its context. This specimen comes from a study of blood T cell repertoires in COVID-19. Overall study context: Sample material is recorded as cDNA or gDNA derived from T cells, B-cell-depleted T cells, or PBMCs.

As originally analysed: Amplification with reference gene primers provided the estimates of nucleated cell counts. Sequencing used immunoSEQ multiplex PCR; TCRdb keeps in-frame clones, though not all of them. V and J calls and clone size come straight from that table; D and trimming were deduced from the DNA. The sample yields some 160,000 clones, around 83% seen once. Per germline, CDR1 KGHSH and CDR2 LQKENI. This CDR3 is built from 14 residues. V lost 3 bases to trimming and J lost 10 bases, with 18 bases between them. Sequences were obtained from peripheral blood. The sequence derives from a woman aged 70 to 79 who had recovered from COVID-19. The chain couples TRBV18 to TRBJ1-1; maybe TRBD1 (5 bases). The CDR3: CASSPTGRGEAAFF. CDR3 sequence (DNA): TGTGCCAGCTCACCTACCGGTAGGGGTGAAGCAGCTTTCTTT. Variable domain in full (rest from reference TRBV18 and TRBJ1-1): NAGVMQNPRHLVRRRGQEARLRCSPMKGHSHVYWYRQLPEEGLKFMVYLQKENIIDESGMPKERFSAEFPKEGPSILRIQQVVRGDSAAYFCASSPTGRGEAAFFGQGTRLTVV.